Each of the 29 T cell receptor beta chains below was sequenced from the same sample in a study of T cells in Graves' hyperthyroidism and ophthalmopathy. TCR beta CDR3 sequences were amplified from RNA transcripts. First-round RT-PCR of the TCR CDR3 relied on the HTBI primer set. Using its own MiXCR run on the multiplex PCR reads, TCRdb lists one record per CDR3 protein. The table includes just under 750,000 distinct CDR3 sequences, about 35% detected once. Source material: blood. All receptors derive from a woman in her forties with Graves' hyperthyroidism.

This clonotype was counted between two and nine times. The chain carries TRBV4-3 and TRBJ1-2, with 7 nucleotides matching TRBD1. Trimming took 3 bases from V and 5 from J; bases not matched to a gene: 3. Germline V lookup: CDR1 LGHNA, CDR2 YSLEER. This CDR3 region has 13 residues. CDR3 in DNA: TGCGCCAGCAGCCAGTGGACAGGTTATGGCTACACCTTC. This encodes CASSQWTGYGYTF.

The chain has TRBV25-1 and TRBJ1-6, with D tentatively TRBD1 (6 bases). CDR1 is MGHDK and CDR2 is SYGVNS in the germline V gene. The CDR3 length is 19 residues. V lost 5 bases, J lost 10 bases, and 30 bases lay in between. The CDR3 loop reads CASSFPPPDLDRNLSPLHF. In DNA, the CDR3 is TGTGCCAGCAGTTTTCCACCCCCAGATCTAGACAGGAACCTGTCACCCCTCCACTTT.

Only a few counts were recorded for this clonotype. This chain links TRBV7-9 with TRBJ2-2; the match to TRBD2 covers 7 bases. This CDR3 spans 17 amino acids. The germline gives CDR1 SEHNR, CDR2 FQNEAQ (reference sequence). Trimming cost V 0 bases and J 4 bases; bases outside gene matches: 8. The CDR3 sequence is CASSLAGGRARTGELFF. The CDR3 region has the DNA TGTGCCAGCAGCTTAGCGGGCGGGAGAGCCCGCACCGGGGAGCTGTTTTTT.

This sequence joins TRBV7-9 and TRBJ2-7, with D possibly matching TRBD1 (6 bases). The CDR3 is 16 residues long. Trimming stripped 8 bases from V and 1 base from J, with 21 bases between. Germline V lookup: CDR1 SEHNR, CDR2 FQNEAQ (reference sequence). This CDR3 reads CASSPSFSRGSYEQYF. The CDR3 DNA reads TGTGCCAGCTCACCATCGTTCAGCAGGGGTTCCTACGAGCAGTACTTC.

The chain uses TRBV19 and TRBJ1-1, with D possibly TRBD1 on 5 matching bases. Germline V gene lookup returns CDR1 LNHDA and CDR2 SQIVND (reference sequence). CDR3 size: 12 residues. CDR3 DNA sequence: TGTGTCAGCGGGACCCCGAACACTGAAGCTTTCTTT. It yields the protein CVSGTPNTEAFF.

The chain couples TRBV14 to TRBJ1-6, with 9 bases lining up with TRBD1. The ends lost 1 base at V and 7 bases at J; junction bases unmatched: 5. In germline, CDR1 is SGHDN, CDR2 FVKESK. This CDR3 spans 16 amino acids. This CDR3 reads CASSQAGQGLNSPLHF. The CDR3 bases are TGTGCCAGCAGCCAAGCCGGACAGGGGCTAAATTCACCCCTCCACTTT.

In the case of this clonotype: Sequence at one end of the junction differs from germline and may be a read error. The chain is built from TRBV10-3 and TRBJ2-7, with D possibly called TRBD1 or TRBD2 (6 bases each). Germline V gives CDR1 ENHRY, CDR2 SYGVKD. The CDR3 extends over 15 amino acids. The CDR3 is CASSQGQGGGYEQYF. CDR3 nucleotide sequence: TGTGCCAGCAGTCAGGGGCAGGGAGGAGGCTACGAGCAGTACTTC.

In this sample, this clonotype turned up a few times. The V and J genes are TRBV7-2 and TRBJ2-2; 11 bases agree with TRBD2. V trimming: 5 bases; J trimming: 2 bases; junction bases outside the gene matches: 7. Germline assignment: CDR1 SGHTA and CDR2 FQGNSA. This CDR3 is built from 17 residues. In DNA, the CDR3 is TGTGCCAGCAGCGCGACTAGCGGGAAAACCAACACCGGGGAGCTGTTTTTT. Encoded protein: CASSATSGKTNTGELFF.

This clonotype showed up many times. V gene TRBV11-3 combines with J gene TRBJ2-7; D is uncertain. Germline-derived CDR1 and CDR2 are SGHNT and YENEEA. V shed 5 bases and J shed 2 bases, with 13 bases lying between them. This CDR3 contains 14 residues. CDR3 amino acids: CASSGWTEAYEQYF. In DNA, the CDR3 is TGTGCCAGCAGCGGATGGACGGAAGCCTACGAGCAGTACTTC.

V is TRBV4-1 and J is TRBJ1-1; no reliable D call. Looked up from germline, CDR1 is MGHRA and CDR2 is YSYEKL. Trimming pared 1 base from V and 2 bases from J, leaving 17 bases between. This CDR3 spans 17 amino acids. This CDR3 reads CASSQVWVWAGNTEAFF. The DNA for the CDR3 is TGCGCCAGCAGCCAAGTATGGGTTTGGGCAGGAAACACTGAAGCTTTCTTT.

This clonotype was seen at least ten times. The rearrangement joins TRBV4-1 to TRBJ2-7, with D tentatively TRBD2 (5 bases). V lost 5 bases and J lost 2, with 10 bases in between. The CDR3 loop spans 13 amino acids. Germline CDR1 reads MGHRA; CDR2 reads YSYEKL. The CDR3 DNA follows: TGCGCCAGCAGCGAGGGTAGAGCCTACGAGCAGTACTTC. It yields the protein CASSEGRAYEQYF.

This sequence joins TRBV7-2 and TRBJ1-6; TRBD1 agrees at 10 bases. Germline V gene lookup returns CDR1 SGHTA and CDR2 FQGNSA. This CDR3 spans 18 amino acids. The junction had 12 bases not matched to a gene; V was cut back by 5 bases and J by 5 bases. Here the CDR3 reads CASSPRGTGAVNNSPLHF. DNA for the CDR3: TGTGCCAGCAGCCCCCGCGGGACAGGGGCCGTGAATAATTCACCCCTCCACTTT. The full variable domain, rest sourced from reference TRBV7-2 and TRBJ1-6, is GAGVSQSPSNKVTEKGKDVELRCDPISGHTALYWYRQSLGQGLEFLIYFQGNSAPDKSGLPSDRFSAERTGGSVSTLTIQRTQQEDSAVYLCASSPRGTGAVNNSPLHFGNGTRLTVT.

This chain links TRBV6-1 with TRBJ2-7, with 9 bases that match TRBD2. This CDR3 comprises 15 residues. Looked up from germline, CDR1 is MNHNS and CDR2 is SASEGT. Trimming took 8 bases from V and 5 from J; bases not matched to a gene: 13. The CDR3 DNA sequence: TGTGCCAGCTCACCAAGCGCCAGCGGGGGGAACGAGCAGTACTTC. This codes for CASSPSASGGNEQYF.

This clonotype was recorded a few times. This chain links TRBV5-1 with TRBJ1-2, with 8 bases matching TRBD1. The CDR3 runs to 14 residues. Germline CDR1 SGHRS, CDR2 YFSETQ. V was clipped by 5 bases and J by 3 bases; unmatched bases: 6. The CDR3 DNA is TGCGCCAGCAGAGCCGGACAGGGCTACTATGGCTACACCTTC. Its protein product is CASRAGQGYYGYTF.

This clonotype was detected ten times or more. This chain links TRBV10-3 with TRBJ2-7, with D unresolved. Germline CDR1 and CDR2: ENHRY and SYGVKD. V shed 7 bases and J shed 5 bases, with 9 bases lying between them. The length of the CDR3 is 11 residues. As DNA, the CDR3 is TGTGCCATCACTAGAGGCGACGAGCAGTACTTC. This sequence encodes CAITRGDEQYF.

This clonotype has only a few counts. The V and J genes are TRBV10-2 and TRBJ2-2; the D gene is possibly TRBD2 (5 bases). This CDR3 region has 15 residues. Trimming left V 7 bases short and J 3 bases short, with 15 bases between. Germline V lookup: CDR1 WSHSY, CDR2 SAAADI. The CDR3 region is CASNNGRLYTGELFF. CDR3 DNA: TGCGCCAGCAACAATGGGAGACTTTACACCGGGGAGCTGTTTTTT.

CDR3 protein: CASSIFRGLATEAFF. The CDR3 DNA follows: TGTGCCAGTAGTATTTTTCGGGGTCTCGCCACTGAAGCTTTCTTT. V usage is TRBV19 and J usage is TRBJ1-1; no reliable D call. The CDR3 consists of 15 residues. Trimming pared 3 bases from V and 4 bases from J, leaving 15 bases between. From germline, CDR1 is LNHDA and CDR2 SQIVND (reference sequence).

This clonotype was detected ten times or more. This rearrangement joins TRBV6-6 to TRBJ1-1; D is unresolved. This CDR3 spans 13 amino acids. V gave up 0 bases and J gave up 1 base, with 3 bases separating them. The germline V gene encodes CDR1 MNHNY and CDR2 SVGAGI (reference sequence). CDR3 sequence reads: CASSYSANTEAFF. In DNA form, the CDR3 reads TGTGCCAGCAGTTACTCGGCGAACACTGAAGCTTTCTTT.

This sequence joins TRBV7-2 and TRBJ2-5, with 9 bases matching TRBD2. Germline V gene sequence: CDR1 SGHTA, CDR2 FQGNSA. V dropped 3 bases and J dropped 5; count of bases not matched to a gene: 7. CDR3 length: 15 residues. CDR3 in DNA: TGTGCCAGCAGCTTCGGCCTAGCGGGATCGGAGACCCAGTACTTC. Protein sequence: CASSFGLAGSETQYF.

There are many counts of this clonotype. The V gene is TRBV29-1, the J gene TRBJ2-7, with TRBD2 identical over 7 bases. The CDR3 extends over 15 amino acids. Germline-derived CDR1 and CDR2 are SQVTM and ANQGSEA. The trim removed 7 bases at V and 6 bases at J, leaving 18 bases unmatched. CDR3 coding DNA: TGCAGCGCTCGAGGTGGGAGGGAGGGCCCGTCCGAGCAGTACTTC. This codes for CSARGGREGPSEQYF.

This clonotype was counted only a few times. The chain is built from TRBV20-1 and TRBJ1-2, with D maybe TRBD1 (5 bases). The germline CDR1 and CDR2 sequences are DFQATT and SNEGSKA (reference sequence). The CDR3 runs to 17 residues. Between the trimmed V and J ends, which lost 4 bases and 0 bases, there was a span of 21 bases. The CDR3 DNA is TGCAGTGCTACGCGGGACGCGTGGGGTCAGGCTAACTATGGCTACACCTTC. Its protein product is CSATRDAWGQANYGYTF.

The chain uses TRBV12-3 or TRBV12-4 and TRBJ2-2; D is unresolved. This CDR3 spans 14 amino acids. V lost 7 bases and J lost 5, with 14 bases in between. CDR3 region: CASTTRAGTGELFF. The DNA of the CDR3 is TGTGCCAGCACCACGCGAGCTGGAACCGGGGAGCTGTTTTTT.

The chain uses TRBV20-1 and TRBJ2-3; tentative D call: TRBD2 (5 bases). CDR1 is DFQATT, CDR2 SNEGSKA, per germline (reference sequence). This CDR3 comprises 11 residues. The CDR3 DNA follows: TGCAGCGGACTTACCACAGATACGCAGTATTTT. The encoded protein is CSGLTTDTQYF.

There are a few counts of this clonotype. The V and J genes are TRBV20-1 and TRBJ2-7; D remains unclear. The CDR3 has 17 residues. Germline lookup yields CDR1 DFQATT and CDR2 SNEGSKA (reference sequence). Trimming cost V 1 base and J 3 bases, with 22 bases left between them. CDR3 coding DNA: TGCAGTGCTAGAGGGATTATGCAGGAAGCCACGCTCTACGAGCAGTACTTC. Residues: CSARGIMQEATLYEQYF.

Ten or more counts support this clonotype. The genes are TRBV7-9 and TRBJ2-5; 7 nucleotides match TRBD2. Germline trimming cut 5 bases from V and 4 bases from J; bases unmatched to any gene: 10. The length of the CDR3 is 15 residues. Per germline, CDR1 SEHNR and CDR2 FQNEAQ (reference sequence). The CDR3 loop is CASSRPAGVTETQYF. The CDR3 nucleotides are TGTGCCAGCAGCCGACCCGCGGGGGTAACAGAGACCCAGTACTTC.

This clonotype was observed at least ten times. The chain combines TRBV7-2 with TRBJ2-5, with D perhaps matching TRBD1 (5 bases). CDR1 SGHTA and CDR2 FQGNSA come from the germline V gene. This CDR3 has 13 amino acids. V was trimmed by 6 bases and J by 3 bases, leaving 11 bases between them. CDR3 coding DNA: TGTGCCAGCAGACCTACAGGAAAAGAGACCCAGTACTTC. Its translation is CASRPTGKETQYF.

At least ten counts were recorded for this clonotype. The CDR3 DNA follows: TGCAGCGTTACACACTGGGACGGGACAGGCTGGGCTTTCTTT. It specifies CSVTHWDGTGWAFF. The chain has TRBV29-1 and TRBJ1-1; 8 bases align to TRBD1. Trimming took 5 bases from V and 11 from J; bases not matched to a gene: 16. The CDR3 totals 14 residues. The germline CDR1 and CDR2 sequences are SQVTM and ANQGSEA.

Many counts were recorded for this clonotype. The V call is TRBV15, the J call TRBJ1-6, with no clear D. Germline V lookup: CDR1 LNHNV, CDR2 YYDKDF (reference sequence). The V and J ends lost 2 bases and 9 bases respectively, with 11 bases between them. The CDR3 contains 14 residues. The CDR3 here is CATSRMGLGSPLHF. The CDR3 nucleotides read TGTGCCACCAGCAGAATGGGGTTGGGTTCACCCCTCCACTTT.

This clonotype was seen ten or more times. This chain uses TRBV20-1 with TRBJ2-7; 9 bases fit TRBD2. The V segment lost 3 bases and the J segment 0 bases; nucleotides outside the gene matches: 9. This CDR3 comprises 16 residues. The germline V gene has CDR1 DFQATT and CDR2 SNEGSKA (reference sequence). The CDR3 spells CSARLQTSGYSYEQYF. The CDR3 bases are TGCAGTGCTAGGCTCCAGACTAGCGGATACTCCTACGAGCAGTACTTC.